The 10 T cell receptor beta chains below all came from one sample that was sequenced in a study of blood T cell repertoires in COVID-19. Profiled with immunoSEQ multiplex PCR; TCRdb holds only in-frame clones, not every one. The repertoire has about 56,000 clones, roughly four fifths of them found once; the top ten carry roughly 8.7%. The material sequenced was peripheral blood. Source of these receptors: a woman over 75 with acute or convalescent COVID-19.

The chain combines TRBV30 with TRBJ1-2; 8 bases line up with TRBD1. CDR3 length: 13 amino acids. CDR1 GTSNPN and CDR2 SVGIG come from the germline V gene (reference sequence). J lost 4 bases, V lost 5 bases, and 6 bases had no gene match. The CDR3 loop is CAWAGGLSYGYTF. In DNA, the CDR3 is TGTGCCTGGGCAGGGGGCTTGAGCTATGGCTACACCTTC.

The rearrangement joins TRBV5-6 to TRBJ1-1; 8 bases fit TRBD1. Unmatched junction bases numbered 2, after V lost 3 bases and J lost 1 base. The CDR3 runs 14 residues. The germline CDR1 and CDR2 sequences are SGHDT and YYEEEE. CDR3 residues: CASSYGQGNTEAFF. CDR3 bases: TGTGCCAGCAGCTACGGACAGGGGAACACTGAAGCTTTCTTT.

V and J are TRBV2 and TRBJ2-3, with a weak D call TRBD1 (5 bases). V gave up 6 bases and J gave up 4 bases, with 14 bases separating them. In germline, CDR1 is SNHLY, CDR2 FYNNEI. CDR3 length equals 14 residues. CDR3 DNA sequence: TGTGCCAGCAGCCTGGGCAGGGTAGCAGATACGCAGTATTTT. Protein product: CASSLGRVADTQYF.

This clone was seen once. The rearrangement joins TRBV5-4 to TRBJ1-2, with 7 nucleotides matching TRBD1. The CDR3 is 15 residues long. CDR1 SGHNT and CDR2 YYREEE come from the germline V gene (reference sequence). V dropped 4 bases and J dropped 0; count of bases not matched to a gene: 6. The CDR3: CASSPGTATNYGYTF. CDR3 nucleotide sequence: TGTGCCAGCAGCCCTGGGACAGCGACTAACTATGGCTACACCTTC.

In its sample, this clone was seen a few times. The V gene is TRBV4-1, the J gene TRBJ2-1; 7 nucleotides match TRBD2. V trimming: 1 base; J trimming: 2 bases; junction bases outside the gene matches: 11. The CDR3 sequence is 18 residues long. CDR1 MGHRA and CDR2 YSYEKL come from the germline V gene. The CDR3 bases are TGCGCCAGCAGCCAAGGAAGCTCGAGACTAGCAACCTACAATGAGCAGTTCTTC. Translated, it gives CASSQGSSRLATYNEQFF.

In DNA, the CDR3 is TGTGCCAGCAGCCTGACTAGGGACACTGAAGCTTTCTTT. This gives the protein CASSLTRDTEAFF. The chain uses TRBV7-9 and TRBJ1-1; D unresolved. The germline V and J ends were trimmed by 5 bases and 3 bases, with 10 bases remaining between them. CDR1 and CDR2 (germline): SEHNR, FQNEAQ (reference sequence). The CDR3 sequence is 13 residues long.

The gene calls are TRBV9 and TRBJ1-2; no clear D. CDR1 SGDLS and CDR2 YYNGEE come from the germline V gene. The V end was cut by 0 bases, the J end by 0 bases, with 12 bases between. The CDR3 sequence is 16 residues long. The CDR3 DNA reads as TGTGCCAGCAGCGTAGCGAGTCGCGCACCTAACTATGGCTACACCTTC. This encodes CASSVASRAPNYGYTF.

The chain couples TRBV7-9 to TRBJ1-3; D call uncertain. The CDR3 is 14 residues long. Looked up from germline, CDR1 is SEHNR and CDR2 is FQNEAQ (reference sequence). The ends were cut back, 1 base at V and 0 bases at J, with 4 bases in the middle. In DNA, the CDR3 is TGTGCCAGCAGCTTAGGTCACTCTGGAAACACCATATATTTT. Protein sequence: CASSLGHSGNTIYF.

The chain combines TRBV2 with TRBJ2-3, with 10 positions matching TRBD2. This CDR3 contains 18 residues. Germline loops: CDR1 SNHLY, CDR2 FYNNEI. With V trimmed by 4 bases and J by 6 bases, 16 bases remained unmatched. CDR3 nucleotides: TGTGCCAGCAGTGGGCACCTATCAGCGGGGGGGTGGAAGGATACGCAGTATTTT. Encoded protein: CASSGHLSAGGWKDTQYF.

The chain links TRBV11-2 to TRBJ2-2, with D perhaps matching TRBD1 (6 bases). The germline V and J ends were trimmed by 5 bases and 4 bases, with 17 bases remaining between them. CDR3 length equals 16 residues. The germline CDR1 and CDR2 sequences are SGHAT and FQNNGV. DNA of the CDR3: TGTGCCAGCAGCGCCTGGTTCGAAGGGGGCACCGGGGAGCTGTTTTTT. Its protein product is CASSAWFEGGTGELFF.